This record covers a single T cell receptor beta chain. CDR1 LNHDA and CDR2 SQIVND come from the germline V gene (reference sequence). Deletions cut 3 bases from V and 10 bases from J, with 19 bases between. The CDR3 length is 15 residues. The sample is drawn from a study of control samples from healthy donors and cancer patients. TCRdb keeps only in-frame clones here, not all; method: immunoSEQ multiplex PCR. The sample has about 65,000 clones; around nine tenths are singletons. This rearrangement joins TRBV19 to TRBJ2-1; D may be TRBD2 (5 bases). The sequenced sample was PBMCs. This receptor was identified in a woman in her forties or fifties with colorectal cancer. For the CDR3, the DNA is TGTGCCAGTAGTATTGTGTTAGGGAGTGGTTTCGAGCAGTTCTTC. Residues: CASSIVLGSGFEQFF.